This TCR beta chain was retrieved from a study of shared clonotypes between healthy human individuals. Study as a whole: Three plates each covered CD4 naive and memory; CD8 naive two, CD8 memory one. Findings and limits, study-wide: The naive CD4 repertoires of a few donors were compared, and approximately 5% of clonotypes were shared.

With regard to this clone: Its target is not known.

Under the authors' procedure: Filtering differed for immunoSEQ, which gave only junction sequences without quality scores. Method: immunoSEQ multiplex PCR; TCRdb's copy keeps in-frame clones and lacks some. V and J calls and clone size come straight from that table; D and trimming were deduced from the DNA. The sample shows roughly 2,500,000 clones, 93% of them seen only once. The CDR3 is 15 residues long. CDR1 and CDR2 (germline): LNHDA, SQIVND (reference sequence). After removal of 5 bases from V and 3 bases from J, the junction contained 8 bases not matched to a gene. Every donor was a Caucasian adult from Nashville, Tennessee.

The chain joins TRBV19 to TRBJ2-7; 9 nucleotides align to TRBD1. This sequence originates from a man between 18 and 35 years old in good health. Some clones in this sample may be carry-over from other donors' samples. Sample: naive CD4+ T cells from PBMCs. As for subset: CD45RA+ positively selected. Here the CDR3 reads CASSEDRGRNYEQYF. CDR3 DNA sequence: TGTGCCAGTAGTGAGGACAGGGGAAGAAACTACGAGCAGTACTTC.